This T cell receptor beta chain was found in a study of shared clonotypes between healthy human individuals. Points from the study as a whole: Researchers sampled only blood; tissue repertoires likely differ.

As for this clone: What it binds is not known.

CDR3 size: 15 residues. Germline values: CDR1 LGHNA, CDR2 YSLEER. Trimming cost V 1 base and J 8 bases, with 17 bases left between them. The CD4+ fraction was divided into a CD45RA+ naive subset and a CD45RA-negative memory subset. Generated by immunoSEQ multiplex PCR, the TCRdb table keeps only in-frame clones and is missing some. The sample shows 2 million to 2.5 million clones, under 97% of them seen only once. This receptor was taken from a man aged 18 to 29 in good health. This rearrangement joins TRBV4-3 to TRBJ1-2; the D gene is possibly TRBD1 (5 bases). The sample consisted of naive CD4+ T cells sorted from blood. Subset reported: CD45RA+ positively selected. CDR3 DNA sequence: TGCGCCAGCAGCCAAGTGGTGGCAGGGTTGGGAGGCTACACCTTC. It specifies CASSQVVAGLGGYTF.